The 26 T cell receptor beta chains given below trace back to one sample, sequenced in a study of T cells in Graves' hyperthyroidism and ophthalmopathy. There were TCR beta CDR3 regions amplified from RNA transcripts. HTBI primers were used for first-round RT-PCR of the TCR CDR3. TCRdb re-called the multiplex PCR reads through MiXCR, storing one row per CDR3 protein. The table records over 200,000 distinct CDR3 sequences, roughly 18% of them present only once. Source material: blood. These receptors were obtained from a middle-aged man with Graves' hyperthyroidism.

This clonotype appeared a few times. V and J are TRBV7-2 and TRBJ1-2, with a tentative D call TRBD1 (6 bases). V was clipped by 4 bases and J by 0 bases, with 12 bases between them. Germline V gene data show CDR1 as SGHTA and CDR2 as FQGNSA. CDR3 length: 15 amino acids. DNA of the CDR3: TGTGCCAGCAGCTCATACACAGGGACTAACTATGGCTACACCTTC. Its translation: CASSSYTGTNYGYTF.

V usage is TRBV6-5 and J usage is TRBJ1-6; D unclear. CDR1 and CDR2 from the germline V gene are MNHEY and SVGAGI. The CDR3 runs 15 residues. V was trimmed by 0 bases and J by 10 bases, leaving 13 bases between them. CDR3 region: CASSYSGSLGSPLHF. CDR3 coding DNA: TGTGCCAGCAGTTACTCGGGTTCGCTGGGCTCACCCCTCCACTTT.

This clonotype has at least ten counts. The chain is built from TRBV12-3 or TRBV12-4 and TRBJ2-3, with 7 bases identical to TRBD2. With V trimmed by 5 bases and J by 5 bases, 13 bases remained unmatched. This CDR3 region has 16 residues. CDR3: CASSPLRAGELDTQYF. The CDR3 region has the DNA TGTGCCAGCAGTCCGCTCCGGGCGGGAGAGTTAGATACGCAGTATTTT.

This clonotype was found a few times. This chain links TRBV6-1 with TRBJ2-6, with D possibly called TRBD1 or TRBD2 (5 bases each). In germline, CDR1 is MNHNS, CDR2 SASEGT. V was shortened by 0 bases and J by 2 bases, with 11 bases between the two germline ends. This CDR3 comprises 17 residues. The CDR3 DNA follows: TGTGCCAGCAGTGAAGCGCTTCGAGGGGCTGGGGCCAACGTCCTGACTTTC. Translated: CASSEALRGAGANVLTF.

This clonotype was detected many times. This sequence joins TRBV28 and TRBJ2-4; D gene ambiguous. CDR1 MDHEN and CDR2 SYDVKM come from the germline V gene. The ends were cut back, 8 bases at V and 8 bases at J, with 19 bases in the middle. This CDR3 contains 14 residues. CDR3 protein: CASSSTFFWHIQYF. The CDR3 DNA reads TGTGCCAGCTCGTCGACGTTTTTTTGGCACATTCAGTACTTC.

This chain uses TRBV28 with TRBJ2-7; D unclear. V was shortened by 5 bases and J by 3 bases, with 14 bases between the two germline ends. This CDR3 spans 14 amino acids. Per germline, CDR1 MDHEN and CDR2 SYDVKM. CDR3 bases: TGTGCCAGCAGTCTCGCAAACGAAAACTACGAGCAGTACTTC. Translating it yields CASSLANENYEQYF.

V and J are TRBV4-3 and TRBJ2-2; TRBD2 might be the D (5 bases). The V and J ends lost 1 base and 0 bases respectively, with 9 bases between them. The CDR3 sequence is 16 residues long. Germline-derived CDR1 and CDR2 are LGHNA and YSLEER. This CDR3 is CASSQGLAANTGELFF. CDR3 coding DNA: TGCGCCAGCAGCCAAGGGCTAGCAGCGAACACCGGGGAGCTGTTTTTT.

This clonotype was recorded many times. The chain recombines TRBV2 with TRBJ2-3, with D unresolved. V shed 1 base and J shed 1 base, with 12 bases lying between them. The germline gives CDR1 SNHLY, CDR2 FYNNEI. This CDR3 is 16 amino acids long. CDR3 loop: CASSEGRAPGTDTQYF. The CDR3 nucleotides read TGTGCCAGCAGTGAAGGTCGCGCCCCCGGCACAGATACGCAGTATTTT.

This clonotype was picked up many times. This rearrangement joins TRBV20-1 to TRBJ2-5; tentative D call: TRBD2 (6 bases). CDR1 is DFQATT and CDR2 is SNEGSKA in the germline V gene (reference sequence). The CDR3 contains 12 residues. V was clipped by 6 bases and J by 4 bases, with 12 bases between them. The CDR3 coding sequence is TGCAGTGCAGTCCGGGACTTAGAGACCCAGTACTTC. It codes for CSAVRDLETQYF.

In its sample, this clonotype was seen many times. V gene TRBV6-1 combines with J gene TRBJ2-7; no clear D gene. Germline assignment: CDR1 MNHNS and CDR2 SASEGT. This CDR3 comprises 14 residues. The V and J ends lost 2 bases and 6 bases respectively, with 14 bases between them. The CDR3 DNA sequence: TGTGCCAGCAGTGAACCGCGGTTAGCTGGCGAGCAGTACTTC. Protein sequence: CASSEPRLAGEQYF.

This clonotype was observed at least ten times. The CDR3 here is CAWRLQNYNEQFF. The DNA for the CDR3 is TGTGCCTGGAGGTTACAGAACTACAATGAGCAGTTCTTC. The chain combines TRBV30 with TRBJ2-1; unclear D gene. This CDR3 is built from 13 residues. Germline CDR1 reads GTSNPN; CDR2 reads SVGIG (reference sequence). Trimming pared 3 bases from V and 3 bases from J, leaving 9 bases between.

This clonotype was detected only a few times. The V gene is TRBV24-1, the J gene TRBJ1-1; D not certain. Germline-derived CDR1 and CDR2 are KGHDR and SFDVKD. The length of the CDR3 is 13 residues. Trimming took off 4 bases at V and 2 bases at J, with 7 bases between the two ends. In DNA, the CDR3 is TGTGCCACCAGTGACTACCGAAACACTGAAGCTTTCTTT. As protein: CATSDYRNTEAFF.

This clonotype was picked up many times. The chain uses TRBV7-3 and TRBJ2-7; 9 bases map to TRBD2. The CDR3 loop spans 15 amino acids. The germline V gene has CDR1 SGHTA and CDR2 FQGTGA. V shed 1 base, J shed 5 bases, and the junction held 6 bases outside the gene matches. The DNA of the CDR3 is TGTGCCAGCAGCTTAAAGGCGGGGGGGGGCCACGAGCAGTACTTC. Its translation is CASSLKAGGGHEQYF.

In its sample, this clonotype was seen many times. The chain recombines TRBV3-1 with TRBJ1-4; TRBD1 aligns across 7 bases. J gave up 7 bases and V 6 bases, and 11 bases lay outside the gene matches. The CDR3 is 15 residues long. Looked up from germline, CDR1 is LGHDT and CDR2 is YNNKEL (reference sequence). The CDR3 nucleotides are TGTGCCAGCAGTGCCTCCGGGACAGTGGGTGAAAAACTGTTTTTT. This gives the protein CASSASGTVGEKLFF. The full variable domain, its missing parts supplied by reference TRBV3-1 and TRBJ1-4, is DTAVSQTPKYLVTQMGNDKSIKCEQNLGHDTMYWYKQDSKKFLKIMFSYNNKELIINETVPNRFSPKSPDKAHLNLHINSLELGDSAVYFCASSASGTVGEKLFFGSGTQLSVL.

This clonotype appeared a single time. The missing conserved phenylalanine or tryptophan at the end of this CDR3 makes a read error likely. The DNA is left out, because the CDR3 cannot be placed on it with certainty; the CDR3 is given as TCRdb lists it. CDR3 amino acids: CSARGQVDPYL. The chain uses TRBV20-1 and TRBJ2-7; the table's D call TRBD1 went unverified against the DNA. Germline V CDR1 and CDR2: DFQATT, SNEGSKA (reference sequence). The CDR3 contains 11 residues when both ends are counted.

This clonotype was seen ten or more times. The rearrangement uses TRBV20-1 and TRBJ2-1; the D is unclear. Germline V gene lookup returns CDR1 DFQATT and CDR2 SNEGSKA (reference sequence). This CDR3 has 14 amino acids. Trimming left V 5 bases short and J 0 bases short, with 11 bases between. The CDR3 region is CSACPSDSYNEQFF. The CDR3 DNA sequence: TGCAGTGCTTGTCCCTCTGACTCCTACAATGAGCAGTTCTTC.

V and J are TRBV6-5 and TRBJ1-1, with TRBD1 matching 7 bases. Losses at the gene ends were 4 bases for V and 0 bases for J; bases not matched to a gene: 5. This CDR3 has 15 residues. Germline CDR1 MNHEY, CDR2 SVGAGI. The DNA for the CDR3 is TGTGCCAGCAGTTTACCCGGGACAGTGAACACTGAAGCTTTCTTT. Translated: CASSLPGTVNTEAFF.

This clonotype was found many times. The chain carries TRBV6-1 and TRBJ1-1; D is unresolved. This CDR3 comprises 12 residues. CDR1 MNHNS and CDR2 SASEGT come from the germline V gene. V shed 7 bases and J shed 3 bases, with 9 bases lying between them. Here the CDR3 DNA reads TGTGCCAGCAAGATGGCGGACACTGAAGCTTTCTTT. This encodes CASKMADTEAFF.

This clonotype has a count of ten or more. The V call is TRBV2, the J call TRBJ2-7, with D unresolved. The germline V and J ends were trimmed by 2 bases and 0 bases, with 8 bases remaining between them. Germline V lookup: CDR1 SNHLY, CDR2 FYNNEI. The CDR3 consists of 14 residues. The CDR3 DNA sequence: TGTGCCAGCAGTGAAATGACACGCTCCTACGAGCAGTACTTC. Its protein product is CASSEMTRSYEQYF.

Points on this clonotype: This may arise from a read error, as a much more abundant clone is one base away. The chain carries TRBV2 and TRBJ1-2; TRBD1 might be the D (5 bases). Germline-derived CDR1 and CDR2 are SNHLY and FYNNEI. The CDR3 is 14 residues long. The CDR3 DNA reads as TGTGCCAGCAGTGAAGCAAGGGACTATTATGGCCACACCTTC. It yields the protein CASSEARDYYGHTF.

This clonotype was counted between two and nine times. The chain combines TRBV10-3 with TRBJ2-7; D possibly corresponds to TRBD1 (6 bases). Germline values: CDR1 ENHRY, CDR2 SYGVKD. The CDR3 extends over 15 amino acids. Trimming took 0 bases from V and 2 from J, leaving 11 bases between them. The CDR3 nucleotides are TGTGCCATCAGTGAGTCACAGGGAACCGCCTACGAGCAGTACTTC. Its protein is CAISESQGTAYEQYF.

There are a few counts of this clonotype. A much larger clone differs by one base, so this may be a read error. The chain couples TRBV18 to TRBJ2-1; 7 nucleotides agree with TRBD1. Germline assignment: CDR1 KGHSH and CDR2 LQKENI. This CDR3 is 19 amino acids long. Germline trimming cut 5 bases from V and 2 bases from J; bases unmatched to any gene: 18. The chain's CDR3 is CASSSIKQGLRDTYNEQFF. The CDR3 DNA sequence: TGTGCCAGCTCATCAATAAAACAGGGGCTCCGGGATACCTACAATGAGCAGTTCTTC.

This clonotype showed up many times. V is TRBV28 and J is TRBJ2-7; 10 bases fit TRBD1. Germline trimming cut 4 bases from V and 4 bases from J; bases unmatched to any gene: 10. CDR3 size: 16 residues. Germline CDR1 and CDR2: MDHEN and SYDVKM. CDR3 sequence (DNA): TGTGCCAGCAGTTACCCCCTCGGACAGGGGGGTTACGAGCAGTACTTC. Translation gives CASSYPLGQGGYEQYF.

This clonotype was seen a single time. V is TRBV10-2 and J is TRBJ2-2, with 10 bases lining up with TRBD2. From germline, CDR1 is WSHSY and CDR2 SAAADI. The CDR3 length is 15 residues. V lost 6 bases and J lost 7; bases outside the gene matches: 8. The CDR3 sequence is CASRRTSGSLGELFF. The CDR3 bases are TGCGCCAGCAGGAGGACTAGCGGATCTCTCGGGGAGCTGTTTTTT.

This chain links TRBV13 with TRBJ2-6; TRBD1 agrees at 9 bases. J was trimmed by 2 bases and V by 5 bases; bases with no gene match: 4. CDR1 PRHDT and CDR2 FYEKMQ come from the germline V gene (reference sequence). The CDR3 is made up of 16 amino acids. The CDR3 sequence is CASSRRQGAGANVLTF. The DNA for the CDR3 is TGTGCCAGCAGCCGTAGACAGGGGGCTGGGGCCAACGTCCTGACTTTC.

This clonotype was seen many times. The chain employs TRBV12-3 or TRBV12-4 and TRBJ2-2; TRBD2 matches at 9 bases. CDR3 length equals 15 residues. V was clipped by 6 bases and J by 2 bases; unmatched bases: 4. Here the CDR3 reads CASSKGLANTGELFF. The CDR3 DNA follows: TGTGCCAGCAGCAAGGGACTAGCCAACACCGGGGAGCTGTTTTTT.